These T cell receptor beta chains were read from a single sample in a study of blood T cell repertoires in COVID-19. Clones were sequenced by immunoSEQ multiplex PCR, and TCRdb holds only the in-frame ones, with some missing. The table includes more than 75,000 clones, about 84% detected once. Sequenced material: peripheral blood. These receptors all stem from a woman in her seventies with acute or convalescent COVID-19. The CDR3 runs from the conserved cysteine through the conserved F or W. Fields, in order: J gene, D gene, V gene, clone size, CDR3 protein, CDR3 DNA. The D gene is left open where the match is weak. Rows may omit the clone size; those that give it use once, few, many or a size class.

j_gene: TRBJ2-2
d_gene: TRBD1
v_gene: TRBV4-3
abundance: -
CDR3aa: CASSHSGTGNLGTGELFF
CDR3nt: TGCGCCAGCAGCCACTCCGGGACAGGCAACCTCGGGACCGGGGAGCTGTTTTTT

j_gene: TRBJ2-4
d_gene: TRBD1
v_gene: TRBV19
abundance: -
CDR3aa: CASGSGGSIQYF
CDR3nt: TGTGCCAGTGGGTCAGGGGGCAGCATTCAGTACTTC

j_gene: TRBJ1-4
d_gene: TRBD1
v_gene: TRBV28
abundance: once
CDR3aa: CASSFQGGEKLFF
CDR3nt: TGTGCCAGCAGTTTCCAGGGGGGAGAAAAACTGTTTTTT

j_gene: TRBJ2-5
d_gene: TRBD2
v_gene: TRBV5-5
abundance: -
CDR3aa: CASSWLAGSETQYF
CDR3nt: TGTGCCAGCAGCTGGTTAGCGGGGTCAGAGACCCAGTACTTC

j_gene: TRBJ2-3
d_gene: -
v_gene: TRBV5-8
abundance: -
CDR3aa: CASSLSGATDTQYF
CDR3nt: TGTGCCAGCAGCTTATCTGGGGCTACAGATACGCAGTATTTT

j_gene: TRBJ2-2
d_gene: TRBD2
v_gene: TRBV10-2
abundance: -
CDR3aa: CASSEWGLAENTGELFF
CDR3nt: TGCGCCAGCAGTGAGTGGGGACTAGCGGAGAACACCGGGGAGCTGTTTTTT

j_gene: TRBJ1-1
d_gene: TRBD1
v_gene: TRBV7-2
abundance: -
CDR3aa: CASSIRQGGNTEAFF
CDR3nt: TGTGCCAGCAGCATTAGACAGGGCGGGAACACTGAAGCTTTCTTT

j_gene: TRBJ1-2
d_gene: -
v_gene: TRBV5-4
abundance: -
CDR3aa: CASSLVLVRRDGYTF
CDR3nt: TGTGCCAGCAGCTTGGTTTTAGTTAGGAGGGATGGCTACACCTTC

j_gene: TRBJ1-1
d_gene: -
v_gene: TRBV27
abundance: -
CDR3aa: CASSLQGRGTEAFF
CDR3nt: TGTGCCAGCAGTTTACAGGGGCGAGGGACTGAAGCTTTCTTT

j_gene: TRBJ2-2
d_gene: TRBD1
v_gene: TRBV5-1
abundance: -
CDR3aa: CASSKGQGRNTGELFF
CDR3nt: TGCGCCAGCAGTAAGGGACAGGGTAGGAACACCGGGGAGCTGTTTTTT

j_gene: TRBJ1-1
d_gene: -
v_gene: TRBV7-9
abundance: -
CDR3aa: CASSADGLVNTEAFF
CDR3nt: TGTGCCAGCAGCGCAGACGGACTGGTGAACACTGAAGCTTTCTTT

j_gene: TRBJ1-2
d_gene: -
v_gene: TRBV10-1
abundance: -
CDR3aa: CASSESRHGYTF
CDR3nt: TGCGCCAGCAGTGAGAGCAGGCATGGCTACACCTTC

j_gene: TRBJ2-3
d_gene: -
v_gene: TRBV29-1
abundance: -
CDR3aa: CSVVERPSTDTQYF
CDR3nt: TGCAGCGTTGTAGAGAGGCCTAGCACAGATACGCAGTATTTT

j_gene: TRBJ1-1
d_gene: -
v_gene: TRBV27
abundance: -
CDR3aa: CASRRTGQNTEAFF
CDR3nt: TGTGCCAGCAGGAGGACGGGACAGAACACTGAAGCTTTCTTT

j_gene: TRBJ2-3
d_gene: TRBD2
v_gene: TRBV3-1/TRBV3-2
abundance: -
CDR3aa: CASSLGLAGDGGTDTQYF
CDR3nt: TGTGCCAGCAGCCTCGGACTAGCGGGAGATGGAGGCACAGATACGCAGTATTTT

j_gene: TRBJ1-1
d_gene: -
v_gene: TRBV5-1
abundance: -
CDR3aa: CASSYEVNTEAFF
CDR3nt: TGCGCCAGCAGTTACGAGGTGAACACTGAAGCTTTCTTT

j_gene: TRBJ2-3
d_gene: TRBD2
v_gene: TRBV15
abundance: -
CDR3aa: CATSGDLAGRSDTQYF
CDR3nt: TGTGCCACCAGCGGGGATTTAGCGGGACGGTCAGATACGCAGTATTTT

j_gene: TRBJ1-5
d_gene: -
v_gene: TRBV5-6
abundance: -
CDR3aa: CASSLGAGGYSNQPQHF
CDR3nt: TGTGCCAGCAGCTTGGGAGCGGGGGGCTATAGCAATCAGCCCCAGCATTTT

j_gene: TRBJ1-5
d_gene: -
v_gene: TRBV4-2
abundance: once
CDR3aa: CASSQEQDRNQPQHF
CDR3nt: TGTGCCAGCAGCCAAGAACAGGACAGAAATCAGCCCCAGCATTTT

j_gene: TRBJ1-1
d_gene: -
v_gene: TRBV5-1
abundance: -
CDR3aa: CASSLGSTGGNTEAFF
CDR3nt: TGCGCCAGCAGCTTGGGTTCGACTGGTGGGAACACTGAAGCTTTCTTT

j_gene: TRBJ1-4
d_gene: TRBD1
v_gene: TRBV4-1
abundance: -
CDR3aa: CASSREDRGNEKLFF
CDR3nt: TGCGCCAGCAGCCGGGAGGACAGGGGGAATGAAAAACTGTTTTTT

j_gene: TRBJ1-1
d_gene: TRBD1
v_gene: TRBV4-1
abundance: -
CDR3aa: CASSDHDRGQAKAFF
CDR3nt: TGCGCCAGCAGCGATCACGACAGGGGGCAAGCAAAAGCTTTCTTT

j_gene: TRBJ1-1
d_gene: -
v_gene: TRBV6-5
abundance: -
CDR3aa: CASSSDTSEAFF
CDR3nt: TGTGCCAGCAGTTCGGACACTTCTGAAGCTTTCTTT

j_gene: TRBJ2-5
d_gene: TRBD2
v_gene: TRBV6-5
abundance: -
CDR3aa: CASSYLVAGGPGSQYF
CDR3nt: TGTGCCAGCAGTTACTTAGTCGCGGGGGGGCCTGGGTCCCAGTACTTC

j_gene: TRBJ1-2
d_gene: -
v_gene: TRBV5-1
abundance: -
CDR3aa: CASSTTGSYGYTF
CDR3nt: TGCGCCAGCAGTACGACAGGAAGCTATGGCTACACCTTC

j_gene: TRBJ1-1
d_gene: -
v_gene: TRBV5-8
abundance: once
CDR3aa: CASSLGRGWRTEAFF
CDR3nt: TGTGCCAGCAGCTTGGGTAGGGGCTGGCGCACTGAAGCTTTCTTT

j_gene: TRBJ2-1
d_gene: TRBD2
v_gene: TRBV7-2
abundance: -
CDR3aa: CASSLNPTSGVLSYNEQFF
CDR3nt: TGTGCCAGCAGCCTAAACCCGACTAGCGGGGTCCTCTCCTACAATGAGCAGTTCTTC

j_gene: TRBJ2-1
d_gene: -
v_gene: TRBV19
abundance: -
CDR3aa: CASSGRVTYNEQFF
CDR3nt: TGTGCCAGTAGTGGCAGGGTGACCTACAATGAGCAGTTCTTC

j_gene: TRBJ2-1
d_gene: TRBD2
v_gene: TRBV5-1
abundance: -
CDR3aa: CASSLELRGGAPYNEQFF
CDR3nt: TGCGCCAGCAGCTTGGAACTACGCGGGGGGGCGCCCTACAATGAGCAGTTCTTC

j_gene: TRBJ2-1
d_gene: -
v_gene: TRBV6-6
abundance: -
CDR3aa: CASSIGAYNEQFF
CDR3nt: TGTGCCAGCAGTATAGGGGCGTACAATGAGCAGTTCTTC

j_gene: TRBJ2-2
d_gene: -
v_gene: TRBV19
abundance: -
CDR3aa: CASSIASMNTGELFF
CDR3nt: TGTGCCAGTAGTATAGCCAGTATGAACACCGGGGAGCTGTTTTTT

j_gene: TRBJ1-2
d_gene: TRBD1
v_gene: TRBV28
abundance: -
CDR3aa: CASSWGQSNYGYTF
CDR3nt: TGTGCCAGCAGTTGGGGACAGTCTAACTATGGCTACACCTTC

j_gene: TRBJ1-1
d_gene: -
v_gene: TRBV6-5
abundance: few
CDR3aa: CASSYPGEAEAFF
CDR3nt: TGTGCCAGCAGTTACCCCGGGGAGGCTGAAGCTTTCTTT

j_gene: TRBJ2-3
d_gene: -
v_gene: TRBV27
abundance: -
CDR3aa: CASRMAGTDTQYF
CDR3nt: TGTGCCAGCAGGATGGCGGGCACAGATACGCAGTATTTT

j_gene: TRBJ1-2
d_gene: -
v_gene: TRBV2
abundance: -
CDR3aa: CASRALIYYGYTF
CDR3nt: TGTGCCAGCAGGGCACTAATATATTATGGCTACACCTTC

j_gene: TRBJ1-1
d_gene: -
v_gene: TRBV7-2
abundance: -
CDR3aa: CASSPNRPTTPEAFF
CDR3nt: TGTGCCAGCAGCCCTAATCGACCCACTACGCCTGAAGCTTTCTTT

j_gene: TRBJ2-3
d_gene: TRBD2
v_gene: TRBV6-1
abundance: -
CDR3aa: CASSGRTSGTTDTQYF
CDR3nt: TGTGCCAGCAGTGGCCGGACTAGTGGGACGACAGATACGCAGTATTTT

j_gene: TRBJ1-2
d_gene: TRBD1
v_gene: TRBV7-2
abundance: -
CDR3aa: CASSETGVYGYTF
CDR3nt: TGTGCCAGCAGCGAAACAGGGGTCTATGGCTACACCTTC

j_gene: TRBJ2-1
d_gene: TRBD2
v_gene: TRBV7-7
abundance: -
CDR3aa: CASSPSQRGGLAHEQFF
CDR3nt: TGTGCCAGCAGCCCGAGCCAGCGGGGGGGCTTAGCTCATGAGCAGTTCTTC

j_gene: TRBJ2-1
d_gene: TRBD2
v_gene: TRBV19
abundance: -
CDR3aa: CASSIDRGKAGGRGHEQFF
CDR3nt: TGTGCCAGTAGTATAGATCGGGGGAAAGCGGGGGGCCGGGGTCATGAGCAGTTCTTC

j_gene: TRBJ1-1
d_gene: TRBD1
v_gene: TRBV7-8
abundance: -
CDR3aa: CASSLGQGAILNTEAFF
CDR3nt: TGTGCCAGCAGCTTAGGACAGGGGGCGATTCTGAACACTGAAGCTTTCTTT

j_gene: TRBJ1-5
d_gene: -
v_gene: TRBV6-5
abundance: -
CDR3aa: CASSYSEGNQPQHF
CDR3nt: TGTGCCAGCAGTTACTCTGAGGGCAATCAGCCCCAGCATTTT

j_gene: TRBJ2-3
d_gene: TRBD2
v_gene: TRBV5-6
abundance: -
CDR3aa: CASSHLTSGGTDTQYF
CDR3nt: TGTGCCAGCAGTCATCTGACTAGCGGTGGCACAGATACGCAGTATTTT

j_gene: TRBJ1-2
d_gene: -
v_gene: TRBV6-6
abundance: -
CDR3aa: CASKDRGGGDYGYTF
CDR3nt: TGTGCCAGTAAAGATCGCGGGGGGGGTGACTATGGCTACACCTTC

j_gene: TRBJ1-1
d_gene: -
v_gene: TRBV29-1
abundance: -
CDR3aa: CSVDYLSLDSRTEAFF
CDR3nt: TGCAGCGTTGACTACCTCTCCTTGGACAGTCGGACTGAAGCTTTCTTT

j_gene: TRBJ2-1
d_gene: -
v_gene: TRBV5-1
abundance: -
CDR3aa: CASSPGPSGDEQFF
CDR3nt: TGCGCCAGCAGTCCCGGGCCCTCAGGGGATGAGCAGTTCTTC

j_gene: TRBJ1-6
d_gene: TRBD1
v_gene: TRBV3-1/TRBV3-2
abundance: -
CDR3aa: CASSQDPGQMGSPLHF
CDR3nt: TGTGCCAGCAGCCAAGATCCGGGACAGATGGGTTCACCCCTCCACTTT

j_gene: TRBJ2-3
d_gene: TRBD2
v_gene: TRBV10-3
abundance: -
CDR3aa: CAISRTSGGVTDTQYF
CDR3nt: TGTGCCATCAGCCGGACTAGCGGGGGGGTCACAGATACGCAGTATTTT

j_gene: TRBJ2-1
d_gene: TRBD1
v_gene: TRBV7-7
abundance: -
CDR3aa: CASSLVDRANEQFF
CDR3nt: TGTGCCAGCAGCTTAGTGGACAGGGCCAATGAGCAGTTCTTC

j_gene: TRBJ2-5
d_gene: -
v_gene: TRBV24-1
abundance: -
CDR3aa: CATSDFVHRALPQETQYF
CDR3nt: TGTGCCACCAGTGACTTTGTGCACAGGGCTCTACCCCAAGAGACCCAGTACTTC

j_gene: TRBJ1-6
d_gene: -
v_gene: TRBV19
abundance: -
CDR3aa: CASSTTGDLRSPLHF
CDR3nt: TGTGCCAGTAGTACTACCGGGGACTTAAGGTCACCCCTCCACTTT

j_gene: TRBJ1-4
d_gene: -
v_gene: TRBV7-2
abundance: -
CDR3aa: CASSLKGPPTNEKLFF
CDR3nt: TGTGCCAGCAGCTTAAAGGGGCCCCCAACTAATGAAAAACTGTTTTTT

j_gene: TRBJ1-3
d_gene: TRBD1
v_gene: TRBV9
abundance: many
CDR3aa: CASSDRGHGNTIYF
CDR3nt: TGTGCCAGCAGCGACAGGGGGCACGGAAACACCATATATTTT